The 22 T cell receptor beta chains in this list originate from one sample, sequenced in a study of blood T cell repertoires in COVID-19 (dated by TCRdb to about 2020). Libraries came from the immunoSEQ multiplex PCR assay. TCRdb obtained this table from immuneACCESS and retained in-frame rearrangements with V and J assigned. These tables miss some clones; where compared with another copy, unresolved V genes account for less than half of the shortfall, and the remainder is unexplained. Here the sample has about 100,000 clones; about 90% occur a single time. In total, the top ten clones hold 7% to 9.5% of the sample. Sequencing used peripheral blood. Receptors originate from a man aged 25-45 years in a cohort sampled during active COVID-19.

This clone was recorded once. The chain is built from TRBV30 and TRBJ2-7, with 9 bases identical to TRBD2. CDR3 length: 14 amino acids. Germline V gene data show CDR1 as GTSNPN and CDR2 as SVGIG (reference sequence). J lost 7 bases, V lost 1 base, and 8 bases had no gene match. The CDR3 sequence is CAWSERGLAGEQYF. The CDR3, as DNA: TGTGCCTGGAGTGAAAGGGGACTAGCCGGGGAGCAGTACTTC.

This chain joins TRBV21-1 and TRBJ1-6; the DNA was not used to check the table's D call, TRBD1. TRBV21-1 is deemed a pseudogene. CDR3 length: 16 amino acids. DNA of the CDR3: TGTGCCAGCAGCAAGGGACAGAAACCGTCTCTTTCACCCCTCCACTTT. It encodes CASSKGQKPSLSPLHF.

The chain has TRBV5-1 and TRBJ2-1, with 9 bases lining up with TRBD2. The V gene end was trimmed by 4 bases and the J gene end by 4 bases; junction bases not matched to a gene: 6. Germline V lookup: CDR1 SGHRS, CDR2 YFSETQ. The CDR3 runs to 15 residues. In DNA, the CDR3 is TGCGCCAGCAGCAGGGTAGCGGGGGTTTACAATGAGCAGTTCTTC. Translating gives CASSRVAGVYNEQFF.

The genes are TRBV4-2 and TRBJ2-1; 11 nucleotides align to TRBD2. V lost 4 bases to trimming and J lost 6 bases; unmatched junction nucleotides: 14. The CDR3 contains 18 residues. Germline lookup yields CDR1 LGHNA and CDR2 YNFKEQ. The CDR3 DNA sequence: TGTGCCAGCAGCCCAGAGAGGCGTCTAGCGGGGGGAAGCAATGAGCAGTTCTTC. Its translation: CASSPERRLAGGSNEQFF.

The CDR3 region is CASSLVTKQGARATDTQYF. CDR3 nucleotide sequence: TGTGCCAGCAGCTTAGTCACAAAACAGGGGGCAAGGGCCACAGATACGCAGTATTTT. The rearrangement links TRBV7-9 to TRBJ2-3; 9 nucleotides agree with TRBD1. V lost 1 base and J lost 2; bases outside the gene matches: 13. The CDR3 spans 19 residues. From germline, CDR1 is SEHNR and CDR2 FQNEAQ (reference sequence). Full variable domain (missing parts from reference TRBV7-9 and TRBJ2-3): DTGVSQNPRHKITKRGQNVTFRCDPISEHNRLYWYRQTLGQGPEFLTYFQNEAQLEKSRLLSDRFSAERPKGSFSTLEIQRTEQGDSAMYLCASSLVTKQGARATDTQYFGPGTRLTVL.

V and J are TRBV28 and TRBJ1-5; TRBD1 matches at 7 bases. Germline CDR1 MDHEN, CDR2 SYDVKM. V shed 4 bases and J 0 bases; nucleotides not matched to a gene: 9. The CDR3 runs 17 residues. CDR3 protein: CASSSPTGTYSNQPQHF. The CDR3 DNA is TGTGCCAGCAGTTCTCCGACAGGGACCTATAGCAATCAGCCCCAGCATTTT. Based on the CDR3 plus reference TRBV28 and TRBJ1-5, the full variable domain is DVKVTQSSRYLVKRTGEKVFLECVQDMDHENMFWYRQDPGLGLRLIYFSYDVKMKEKGDIPEGYSVSREKKERFSLILESASTNQTSMYLCASSSPTGTYSNQPQHFGDGTRLSIL.

This chain joins TRBV18 and TRBJ2-7, with a tentative D call TRBD1 (5 bases). The CDR3 loop spans 14 amino acids. Germline CDR1 and CDR2: KGHSH and LQKENI. The germline V and J ends were trimmed by 5 bases and 9 bases, with 20 bases remaining between them. Here the CDR3 reads CASSTTSGLVGQYF. DNA of the CDR3: TGTGCCAGCTCAACTACCTCAGGGTTAGTCGGGCAGTACTTC.

The chain combines TRBV6-5 with TRBJ1-2; D may be TRBD1 (6 bases). In germline, CDR1 is MNHEY, CDR2 SVGAGI. Trimming cost V 4 bases and J 5 bases, with 14 bases left between them. The CDR3 spans 14 residues. CDR3 in amino acids: CASSSPGTMYGYTF. CDR3 sequence (DNA): TGTGCCAGCAGTTCTCCCGGGACAATGTATGGCTACACCTTC.

V usage is TRBV6-5 and J usage is TRBJ2-2; no clear D. CDR1 is MNHEY, CDR2 SVGAGI, per germline. This CDR3 comprises 14 residues. V was cut by 4 bases and J by 4 bases, with 10 bases left in between. This chain's CDR3 is CASSLTRGTGELFF. DNA for the CDR3: TGTGCCAGCAGTTTAACAAGAGGCACCGGGGAGCTGTTTTTT.

The chain couples TRBV5-4 to TRBJ1-4, with TRBD1 identical over 10 bases. V shed 0 bases, J shed 5 bases, and the junction held 4 bases outside the gene matches. The CDR3 sequence is 16 residues long. In germline, CDR1 is SGHNT, CDR2 YYREEE (reference sequence). CDR3 sequence reads: CASSLGGTGENEKLFF. CDR3 sequence (DNA): TGTGCCAGCAGCTTGGGTGGGACAGGGGAAAATGAAAAACTGTTTTTT.

This clone was counted between two and nine times. V and J are TRBV2 and TRBJ1-5, with D perhaps matching TRBD1 (5 bases). V lost 4 bases to trimming and J lost 2 bases, with 12 bases between them. The CDR3 is made up of 15 amino acids. The germline V gene encodes CDR1 SNHLY and CDR2 FYNNEI. The CDR3 DNA follows: TGTGCCAGCAGTGTCTCCGGGGGTGGCAATCAGCCCCAGCATTTT. Translated: CASSVSGGGNQPQHF.

The chain recombines TRBV5-1 with TRBJ2-7; 8 bases match TRBD1. Germline CDR1 is SGHRS and CDR2 is YFSETQ. The V segment lost 1 base and the J segment 1 base; nucleotides outside the gene matches: 13. The length of the CDR3 is 18 residues. The CDR3 nucleotides read TGCGCCAGCAGCTTGCGGGGACAGGTGAATGTAAGATCCTACGAGCAGTACTTC. Its protein product is CASSLRGQVNVRSYEQYF.

This clone has only a few counts. The V and J genes are TRBV12-5 and TRBJ2-5; 13 bases line up with TRBD2. Germline V gene lookup returns CDR1 LGHNT and CDR2 FRNRAP. V shed 4 bases and J 4 bases; nucleotides not matched to a gene: 3. The length of the CDR3 is 15 residues. The CDR3 sequence is CASGSGLAGRETQYF. CDR3 in DNA: TGTGCTAGTGGTTCGGGACTAGCGGGGAGAGAGACCCAGTACTTC. The full variable domain, with the rest looked up from reference TRBV12-5 and TRBJ2-5, is DARVTQTPRHKVTEMGQEVTMRCQPILGHNTVFWYRQTMMQGLELLAYFRNRAPLDDSGMPKDRFSAEMPDATLATLKIQPSEPRDSAVYFCASGSGLAGRETQYFGPGTRLLVL.

The V call is TRBV6-5, the J call TRBJ2-5; 8 bases map to TRBD1. Trimming removed 0 bases from V and 5 bases from J; junction bases left unmatched: 8. Looked up from germline, CDR1 is MNHEY and CDR2 is SVGAGI. The CDR3 runs 16 residues. CDR3 residues: CASSYSPDRELETQYF. Written as DNA, the CDR3 is TGTGCCAGCAGTTACTCGCCGGACAGGGAGCTTGAGACCCAGTACTTC.

The chain carries TRBV6-2 or TRBV6-3 and TRBJ2-5; TRBD1 agrees at 9 bases. With 2 bases clipped from V and 2 bases from J, the junction kept 3 bases outside the gene matches. This CDR3 region has 15 residues. CDR1 is MNHEY and CDR2 is SVGEGT in the germline V gene. CDR3 bases: TGTGCCAGCAGTTACGCGACAGGGGGACAAGAGACCCAGTACTTC. Translation gives CASSYATGGQETQYF.

This sequence joins TRBV29-1 and TRBJ2-5; D is unclear. The V end was cut by 3 bases, the J end by 2 bases, with 10 bases between. Looked up from germline, CDR1 is SQVTM and CDR2 is ANQGSEA. CDR3 size: 13 residues. CDR3 sequence: CSVDLEQQETQYF. The CDR3 bases are TGCAGCGTTGACCTAGAGCAGCAAGAGACCCAGTACTTC.

On this clone itself: Different DNA sequences within this sample yield the same CDR3. This chain links TRBV6-5 with TRBJ1-1; 7 bases fit TRBD1. V lost 5 bases and J lost 5; bases outside the gene matches: 5. This CDR3 contains 13 residues. CDR1 MNHEY and CDR2 SVGAGI come from the germline V gene. The CDR3 region is CASSLQGRTEAFF. The CDR3 nucleotides read TGTGCCAGCAGTCTACAGGGGCGAACTGAAGCTTTCTTT.

The chain is built from TRBV19 and TRBJ1-5; D possibly corresponds to TRBD1 (5 bases). This CDR3 contains 15 residues. Germline CDR1 is LNHDA and CDR2 is SQIVND (reference sequence). V was pared by 6 bases and J by 7 bases, with 19 bases between. The CDR3 region has the DNA TGTGCCAGTAGCCCAGGGCGGGGTATCAAGCAGCCCCAGCATTTT. Protein: CASSPGRGIKQPQHF.

The J gene is TRBJ2-1, the V gene TRBV28; no clear D. The germline V and J ends were trimmed by 2 bases and 5 bases, with 4 bases remaining between them. Germline-derived CDR1 and CDR2 are MDHEN and SYDVKM. The CDR3 spans 12 residues. Here the CDR3 reads CASSLRDNEQFF. The CDR3 coding sequence is TGTGCCAGCAGTTTACGAGACAATGAGCAGTTCTTC.

The CDR3 loop reads CASSQEKGREQFF. In DNA, the CDR3 is TGCGCCAGCAGCCAAGAAAAGGGGCGAGAGCAGTTCTTC. The genes are TRBV4-3 and TRBJ2-1; tentative D call: TRBD1 (5 bases). Per the germline V gene, CDR1 is LGHNA and CDR2 is YSLEER. The CDR3 spans 13 residues. V shed 0 bases and J shed 10 bases, with 10 bases lying between them.

The rearrangement links TRBV6-5 to TRBJ2-1; 9 bases match TRBD2. The V gene end was trimmed by 2 bases and the J gene end by 6 bases; junction bases not matched to a gene: 8. CDR1 and CDR2 from the germline V gene are MNHEY and SVGAGI. This CDR3 is 16 amino acids long. Here the CDR3 reads CASSYESLAGSNEQFF. CDR3 DNA: TGTGCCAGCAGTTACGAGTCCCTAGCGGGGAGCAATGAGCAGTTCTTC.

The rearrangement uses TRBV14 and TRBJ2-2, with TRBD2 matching over 8 bases. V was pared by 4 bases and J by 2 bases, with 6 bases of the junction left unmatched. The CDR3 spans 16 residues. Per the germline V gene, CDR1 is SGHDN and CDR2 is FVKESK. For the CDR3, the DNA is TGTGCCAGCAGCCGAGCGCGGGGGGTTAACACCGGGGAGCTGTTTTTT. Translation gives CASSRARGVNTGELFF.